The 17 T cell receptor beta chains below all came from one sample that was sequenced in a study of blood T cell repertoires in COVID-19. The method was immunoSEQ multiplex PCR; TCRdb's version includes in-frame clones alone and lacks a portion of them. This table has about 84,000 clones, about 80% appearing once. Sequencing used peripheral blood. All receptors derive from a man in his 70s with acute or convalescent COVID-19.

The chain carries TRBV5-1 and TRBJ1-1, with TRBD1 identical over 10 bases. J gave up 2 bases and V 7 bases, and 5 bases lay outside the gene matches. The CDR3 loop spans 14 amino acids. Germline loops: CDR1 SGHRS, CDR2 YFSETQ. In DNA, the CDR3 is TGCGCCAGCCGACAGGGGGCCGGAAACACTGAAGCTTTCTTT. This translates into CASRQGAGNTEAFF.

The CDR3 sequence is CASSLSGQINYGYTF. As DNA, the CDR3 is TGCGCCAGCAGCTTGTCGGGACAGATTAACTATGGCTACACCTTC. The V call is TRBV5-1, the J call TRBJ1-2, with TRBD1 matching over 7 bases. Germline V gene sequence: CDR1 SGHRS, CDR2 YFSETQ. This CDR3 comprises 15 residues. The trim removed 1 base at V and 1 base at J, leaving 4 bases unmatched.

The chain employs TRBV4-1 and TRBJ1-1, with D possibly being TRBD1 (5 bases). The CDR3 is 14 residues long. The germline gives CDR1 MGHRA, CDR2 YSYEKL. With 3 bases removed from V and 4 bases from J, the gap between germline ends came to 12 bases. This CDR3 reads CASSQLGAITEAFF. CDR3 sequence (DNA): TGCGCCAGCAGCCAGTTAGGGGCGATCACTGAAGCTTTCTTT.

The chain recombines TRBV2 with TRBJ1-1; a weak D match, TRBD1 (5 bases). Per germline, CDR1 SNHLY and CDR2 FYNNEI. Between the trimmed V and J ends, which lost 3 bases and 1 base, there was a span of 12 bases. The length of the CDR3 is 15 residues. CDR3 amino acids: CASSEFGAPNTEAFF. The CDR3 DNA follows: TGTGCCAGCAGTGAGTTTGGGGCGCCGAACACTGAAGCTTTCTTT.

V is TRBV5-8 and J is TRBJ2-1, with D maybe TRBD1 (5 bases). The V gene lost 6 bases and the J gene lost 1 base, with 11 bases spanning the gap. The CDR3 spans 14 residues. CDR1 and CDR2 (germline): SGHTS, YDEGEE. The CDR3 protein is CASTPGLSYNEQFF. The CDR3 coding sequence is TGTGCCAGCACCCCAGGGTTGTCCTACAATGAGCAGTTCTTC.

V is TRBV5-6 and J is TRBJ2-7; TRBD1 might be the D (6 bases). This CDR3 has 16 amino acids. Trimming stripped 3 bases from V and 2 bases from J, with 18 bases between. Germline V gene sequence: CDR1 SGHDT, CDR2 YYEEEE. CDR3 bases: TGTGCCAGCAGCTATGGATCAGGGGATCGGACCTACGAGCAGTACTTC. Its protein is CASSYGSGDRTYEQYF.

The CDR3 sequence: CSVLLAGGYEQYF. CDR3 nucleotides: TGCAGCGTTCTACTAGCGGGAGGTTACGAGCAGTACTTC. This chain links TRBV29-1 with TRBJ2-7; 12 bases agree with TRBD2. The CDR3 loop spans 13 amino acids. V gave up 5 bases and J gave up 4 bases; unmatched junction bases: 3. Germline-derived CDR1 and CDR2 are SQVTM and ANQGSEA.

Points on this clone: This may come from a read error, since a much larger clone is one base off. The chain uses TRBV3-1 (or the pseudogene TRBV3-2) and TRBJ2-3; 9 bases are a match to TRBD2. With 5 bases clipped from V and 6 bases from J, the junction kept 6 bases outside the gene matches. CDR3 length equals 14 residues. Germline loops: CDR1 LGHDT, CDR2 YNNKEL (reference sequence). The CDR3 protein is CASSALAGRDTQYF. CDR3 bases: TGTGCCAGCAGCGCCCTAGCGGGGAGGGATACGCAGTATTTT.

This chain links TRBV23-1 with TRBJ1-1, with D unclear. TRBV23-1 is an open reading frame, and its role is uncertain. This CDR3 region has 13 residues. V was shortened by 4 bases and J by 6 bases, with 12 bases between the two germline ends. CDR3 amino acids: CASSLRFFSEAFF. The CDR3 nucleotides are TGCGCCAGCAGTCTGCGGTTTTTCTCTGAAGCTTTCTTT.

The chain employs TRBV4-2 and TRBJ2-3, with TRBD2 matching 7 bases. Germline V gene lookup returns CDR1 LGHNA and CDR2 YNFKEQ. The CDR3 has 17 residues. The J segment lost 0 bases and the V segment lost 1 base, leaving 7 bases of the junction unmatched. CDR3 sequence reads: CASSQVISGDSTDTQYF. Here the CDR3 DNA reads TGTGCCAGCAGCCAAGTCATAAGCGGGGACAGCACAGATACGCAGTATTTT.

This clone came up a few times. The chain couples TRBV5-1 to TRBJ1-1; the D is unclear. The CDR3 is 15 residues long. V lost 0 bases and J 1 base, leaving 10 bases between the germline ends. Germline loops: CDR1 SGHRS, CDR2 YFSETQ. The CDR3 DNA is TGCGCCAGCAGCTTGGCAGGCCGGGAGAACACTGAAGCTTTCTTT. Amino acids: CASSLAGRENTEAFF.

The CDR3 DNA sequence: TGTGCCAGTAGTTTGGGAGCTAACTATGGCTACACCTTC. This translates into CASSLGANYGYTF. This chain connects TRBV19 to TRBJ1-2; D unresolved. Germline CDR1 LNHDA, CDR2 SQIVND (reference sequence). V was pared by 5 bases and J by 0 bases, with 7 bases between. CDR3 size: 13 residues.

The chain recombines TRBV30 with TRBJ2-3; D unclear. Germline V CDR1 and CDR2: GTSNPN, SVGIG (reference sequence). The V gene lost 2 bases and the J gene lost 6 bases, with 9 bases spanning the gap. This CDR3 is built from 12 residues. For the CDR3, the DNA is TGTGCCTGGAGTCCCTCGACTGATACGCAGTATTTT. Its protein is CAWSPSTDTQYF.

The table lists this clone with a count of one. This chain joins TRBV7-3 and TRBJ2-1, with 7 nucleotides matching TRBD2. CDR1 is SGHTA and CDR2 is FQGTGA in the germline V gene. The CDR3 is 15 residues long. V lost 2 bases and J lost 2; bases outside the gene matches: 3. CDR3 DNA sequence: TGTGCCAGCAGCTTAGAGCGGGGTCCCTACAATGAGCAGTTCTTC. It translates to CASSLERGPYNEQFF. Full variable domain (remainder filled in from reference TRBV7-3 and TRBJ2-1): GAGVSQTPSNKVTEKGKYVELRCDPISGHTALYWYRQSLGQGPEFLIYFQGTGAADDSGLPNDRFFAVRPEGSVSTLKIQRTERGDSAVYLCASSLERGPYNEQFFGPGTRLTVL.

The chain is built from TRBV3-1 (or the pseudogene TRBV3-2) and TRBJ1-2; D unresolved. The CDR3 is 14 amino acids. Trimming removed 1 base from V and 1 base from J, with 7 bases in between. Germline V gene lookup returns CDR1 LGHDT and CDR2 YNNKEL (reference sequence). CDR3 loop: CASSQGAVNYGYTF. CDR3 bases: TGTGCCAGCAGCCAAGGTGCAGTTAACTATGGCTACACCTTC.

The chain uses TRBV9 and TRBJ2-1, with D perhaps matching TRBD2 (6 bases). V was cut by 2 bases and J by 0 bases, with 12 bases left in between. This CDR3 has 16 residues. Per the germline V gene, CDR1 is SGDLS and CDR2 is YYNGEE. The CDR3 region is CASSVVAEPSYNEQFF. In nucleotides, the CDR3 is TGTGCCAGCAGCGTCGTAGCGGAGCCCTCCTACAATGAGCAGTTCTTC.

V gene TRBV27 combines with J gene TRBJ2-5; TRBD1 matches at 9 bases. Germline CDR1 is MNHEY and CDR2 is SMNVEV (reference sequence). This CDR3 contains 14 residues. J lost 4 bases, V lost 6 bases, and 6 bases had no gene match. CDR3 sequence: CASRPTGGGETQYF. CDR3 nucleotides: TGTGCCAGCAGACCTACAGGGGGCGGAGAGACCCAGTACTTC.